This TCR beta chain stems from a study of cytomegalovirus exposure and HLA in healthy donors. V was cut by 3 bases and J by 4 bases, with 13 bases left in between. The CDR3 has 14 amino acids. Data came from immunoSEQ multiplex PCR; TCRdb stores just in-frame clones and leaves some out. Here the sample spans 300,000 to 350,000 clones, around 90% being singletons. The chain joins TRBV5-3 to TRBJ1-2; tentative D call: TRBD1 (6 bases). TRBV5-3 counts as an open reading frame of uncertain function. The sequenced material came from PBMCs. This receptor was obtained from a young man in good health and CMV-seronegative. CDR3 in DNA: TGTGCCAGAAGCTCCTGGACAGCCCTCTATGGCTACACCTTC. Translating it yields CARSSWTALYGYTF.